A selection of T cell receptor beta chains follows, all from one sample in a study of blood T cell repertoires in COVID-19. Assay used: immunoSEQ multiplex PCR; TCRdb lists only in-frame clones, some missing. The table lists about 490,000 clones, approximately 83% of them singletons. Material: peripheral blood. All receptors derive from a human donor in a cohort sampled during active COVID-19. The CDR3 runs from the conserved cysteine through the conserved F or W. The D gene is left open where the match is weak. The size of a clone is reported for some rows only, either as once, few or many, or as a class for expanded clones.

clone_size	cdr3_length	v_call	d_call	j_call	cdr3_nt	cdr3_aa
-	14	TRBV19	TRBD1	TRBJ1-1	TGTGCCAGTATTCCGGGACAGGGGGCGAAGAAAGCTTTCTTT	CASIPGQGAKKAFF
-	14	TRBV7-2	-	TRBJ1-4	TGTGCCAGCAGCTTCAGGCAGGGTCATGAAAAACTGTTTTTT	CASSFRQGHEKLFF
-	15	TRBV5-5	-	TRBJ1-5	TGTGCCAGCAGCTTGGGGCCGGAGAGTTATCAGCCCCAGCATTTT	CASSLGPESYQPQHF
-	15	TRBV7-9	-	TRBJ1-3	TGTGCCAGCAGCTTCACTGGCGACAGCGGGAACACCATATATTTT	CASSFTGDSGNTIYF
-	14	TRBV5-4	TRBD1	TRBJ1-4	TGTGCCAGCAGTCCGGACAGGGGAGATGAAAAACTGTTTTTT	CASSPDRGDEKLFF
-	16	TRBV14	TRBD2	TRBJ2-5	TGTGCCAGCAGCCAGTGGCTGGGCGGGAGTCAAGAGACCCAGTACTTC	CASSQWLGGSQETQYF
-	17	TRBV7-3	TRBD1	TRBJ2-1	TGTGCCAGCAGCCCTCAACCCCCCGGGACAGATTACAATGAGCAGTTCTTC	CASSPQPPGTDYNEQFF
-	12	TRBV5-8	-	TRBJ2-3	TGTGCCAGCAGCTTGTCGCGGGATACGCAGTATTTT	CASSLSRDTQYF
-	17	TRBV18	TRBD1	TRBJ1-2	TGTGCCAGCTCACCAAACCGGCAGGGGGTTTCTAACTATGGCTACACCTTC	CASSPNRQGVSNYGYTF
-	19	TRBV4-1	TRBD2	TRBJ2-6	TGCGCCAGCAGCCAAGAACGACTAGCGGGAGTTCTGGGGGCCAACGTCCTGACTTTC	CASSQERLAGVLGANVLTF
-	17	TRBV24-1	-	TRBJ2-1	TGTGCCACCAGTGATGGCACAGGGTTTAGCTCCTACAATGAGCAGTTCTTC	CATSDGTGFSSYNEQFF
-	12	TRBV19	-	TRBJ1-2	TGTGCCAGTAGTATACCCTTCTATGGCTACACCTTC	CASSIPFYGYTF
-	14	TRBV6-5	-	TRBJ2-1	TGTGCCAGCACCCCCCGTAGCTCCTACAATGAGCAGTTCTTC	CASTPRSSYNEQFF
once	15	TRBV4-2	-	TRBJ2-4	TGTGCCAGCAGCCAAGTTGAACTAGCCAAAAACATTCAGTACTTC	CASSQVELAKNIQYF
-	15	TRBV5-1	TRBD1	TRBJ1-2	TGCGCCAGCAGCCCGAGGGACAGGGGTGCTGATGGCTACACCTTC	CASSPRDRGADGYTF
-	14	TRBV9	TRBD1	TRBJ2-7	TGTGCCAGCAGCCCGACAGGGGGTTTGGACGAGCAGTACTTC	CASSPTGGLDEQYF
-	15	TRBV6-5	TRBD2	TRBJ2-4	TGTGCCAGCAGTTATGGGACTAGCGGGAGTGACATTCAGTACTTC	CASSYGTSGSDIQYF
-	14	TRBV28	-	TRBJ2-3	TGTGCCAGCAGCGAGGTGTCCCCGGGGTATACGCAGTATTTT	CASSEVSPGYTQYF
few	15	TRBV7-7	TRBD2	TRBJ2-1	TGTGCTAGCAGCCGGGGACTAGCGGGAGTCAATGAGCAGTTCTTC	CASSRGLAGVNEQFF
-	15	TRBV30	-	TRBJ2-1	TGTGCCTGGAGTGTGGGAGCGGCCTCCTACAATGAGCAGTTCTTC	CAWSVGAASYNEQFF
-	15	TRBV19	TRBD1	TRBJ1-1	TGTGCCAGTAGTGACGCGACAGGGTGGACCCCTGAAGCTTTCTTT	CASSDATGWTPEAFF
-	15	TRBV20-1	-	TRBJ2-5	TGCAGTGCTAGTGGCAGGGCTAAAACACAAGAGACCCAGTACTTC	CSASGRAKTQETQYF
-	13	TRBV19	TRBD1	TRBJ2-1	TGTGCCAGTAGTTCGGACAGGGACAATGAGCAGTTCTTC	CASSSDRDNEQFF
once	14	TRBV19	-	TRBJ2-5	TGTGCCAGTAGTACCCCTGGCATAGCAGAGACCCAGTACTTC	CASSTPGIAETQYF
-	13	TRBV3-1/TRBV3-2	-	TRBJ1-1	TGTGCCAGCACCCATGACAGAAACACTGAAGCTTTCTTT	CASTHDRNTEAFF
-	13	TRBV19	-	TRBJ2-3	TGTGCCACCACAGGGTTCCCCACAGATACGCAGTATTTT	CATTGFPTDTQYF
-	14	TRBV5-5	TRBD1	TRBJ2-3	TGTGCCAGCAGCTTTGACAGGGCCACAGATACGCAGTATTTT	CASSFDRATDTQYF
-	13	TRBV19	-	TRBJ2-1	TGTGCCAGTAATAGGGGCCTCTACAATGAGCAGTTCTTC	CASNRGLYNEQFF
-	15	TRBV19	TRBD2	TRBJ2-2	TGTGCCAGTACTCCGGGAGGGAGAGGCACCGGGGAGCTGTTTTTT	CASTPGGRGTGELFF
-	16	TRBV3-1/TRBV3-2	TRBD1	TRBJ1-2	TGTGCCAGCAGCCAAGCACGGGACAGCCATAACTATGGCTACACCTTC	CASSQARDSHNYGYTF
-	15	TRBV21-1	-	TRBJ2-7	TGTGCCAGCAGCAAACATAGGGACAGGTCCTACGAGCAGTACTTC	CASSKHRDRSYEQYF
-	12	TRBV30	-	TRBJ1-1	TGTGCCTGGGGACCTCGGAACACTGAAGCTTTCTTT	CAWGPRNTEAFF
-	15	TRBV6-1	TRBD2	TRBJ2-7	TGTGCCAGCAGTGAATGGACTAGCGGGAGCTACGAGCAGTACTTC	CASSEWTSGSYEQYF